This paragraph covers one T cell receptor beta chain sequence. Per the study methods: Scientists estimated how many nucleated cells there were by amplifying reference gene primers. Profiling relied on immunoSEQ multiplex PCR, and the TCRdb table lists in-frame clones only, not all of them. For V, J and clone size, that table is used; D and trimming come from the DNA. The table has under 100,000 clones, around four fifths seen once. The data derive from a study of blood T cell repertoires in COVID-19. As for the study in general: The samples span acute and convalescent COVID-19 from the United States, Italy and Spain. Sources were T cells, B-cell-depleted T cells, or PBMCs; the material itself was cDNA or gDNA.

This CDR3 region has 15 residues. CDR1 is SGHRS, CDR2 YFSETQ, per germline. Trimming took 7 bases from V and 4 from J, leaving 17 bases between them. Source material: peripheral blood. This chain joins TRBV5-1 and TRBJ2-2; D is possibly TRBD1 (6 bases). The sequence derives from a man aged 50 to 60 with acute or convalescent COVID-19. The CDR3 DNA follows: TGCGCCAGCGTTAGGGGGTCTGAACGCACCGGGGAGCTGTTTTTT. It codes for CASVRGSERTGELFF.